This T cell receptor (beta chain) stems from a study of control samples from healthy donors and cancer patients. The CDR3 covers 13 residues. Germline CDR1 is MNHNY and CDR2 is SVGAGI (reference sequence). Trimming cost V 0 bases and J 7 bases, with 9 bases left between them. Produced via immunoSEQ multiplex PCR; TCRdb's table is partial and in-frame only. The sample consists of 130,000 to 150,000 clones, around 94% of them appearing once. The receptor was derived from a man between 60 and 75 years old with colorectal cancer. The sequenced material came from PBMCs. J is TRBJ1-2 and V is TRBV6-6; D not resolved. CDR3 region: CASSYSMGTGYTF. DNA of the CDR3: TGTGCCAGCAGTTACTCGATGGGTACTGGCTACACCTTC.